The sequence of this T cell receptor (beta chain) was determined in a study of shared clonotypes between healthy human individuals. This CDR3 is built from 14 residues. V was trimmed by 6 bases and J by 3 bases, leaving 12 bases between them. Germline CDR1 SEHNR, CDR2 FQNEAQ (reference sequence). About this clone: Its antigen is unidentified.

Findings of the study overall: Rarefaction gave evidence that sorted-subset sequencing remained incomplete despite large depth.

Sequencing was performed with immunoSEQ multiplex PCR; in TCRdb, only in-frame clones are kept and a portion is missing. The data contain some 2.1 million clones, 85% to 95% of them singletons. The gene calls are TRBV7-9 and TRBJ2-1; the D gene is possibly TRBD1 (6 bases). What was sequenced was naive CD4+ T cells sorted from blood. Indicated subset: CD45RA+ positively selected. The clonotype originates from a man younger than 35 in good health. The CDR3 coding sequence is TGTGCCAGCAGTCCCGACAGGCACTACAATGAGCAGTTCTTC. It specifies CASSPDRHYNEQFF.